These 23 T cell receptor beta chains came from one sample sequenced in a study of blood T cell repertoires in COVID-19. The table came from immunoSEQ multiplex PCR; TCRdb's copy has only in-frame clones and leaves some out. Of 95,000 to 130,000 clones in the sample, about nine tenths were seen once. The sequenced material came from peripheral blood. These receptors were taken from a human donor with active COVID-19. The donor label of this sample is uncertain.

The chain has TRBV5-1 and TRBJ2-7, with TRBD1 matching over 9 bases. CDR1 and CDR2 from the germline V gene are SGHRS and YFSETQ. This CDR3 is 15 amino acids long. V trimming: 4 bases; J trimming: 3 bases; junction bases outside the gene matches: 8. CDR3 bases: TGCGCCAGCAGCGGCCTTATGGACAGGGGCTACGAGCAGTACTTC. Translated, it gives CASSGLMDRGYEQYF.

This chain joins TRBV6-1 and TRBJ1-1, with D unresolved. The V end was cut by 3 bases, the J end by 5 bases, with 7 bases between. CDR3 length equals 12 residues. Germline lookup yields CDR1 MNHNS and CDR2 SASEGT. CDR3 DNA: TGTGCCAGCAGTGATACTGTAACTGAAGCTTTCTTT. It is translated as CASSDTVTEAFF.

The V and J genes are TRBV6-4 and TRBJ1-2, with 7 bases identical to TRBD1. The CDR3 extends over 14 amino acids. The V gene end was trimmed by 0 bases and the J gene end by 7 bases; junction bases not matched to a gene: 5. CDR1 MRHNA and CDR2 SNTAGT come from the germline V gene. CDR3 sequence (DNA): TGTGCCAGCAGTGACTCGGCAGGGGGAGGTGGCTACACCTTC. It codes for CASSDSAGGGGYTF.

The table lists this clone with a count of one. J is TRBJ2-7 and V is TRBV4-3, with D unresolved. The CDR3 spans 14 residues. CDR1 LGHNA and CDR2 YSLEER come from the germline V gene. The ends were cut back, 0 bases at V and 0 bases at J, with 6 bases in the middle. CDR3 loop: CASSQEQFSYEQYF. The CDR3, as DNA: TGCGCCAGCAGCCAAGAACAGTTCTCCTACGAGCAGTACTTC.

This clone appeared a single time. The V and J genes are TRBV19 and TRBJ2-1, with TRBD2 matching 12 bases. The CDR3 is 15 amino acids. V shed 3 bases and J 6 bases; nucleotides not matched to a gene: 3. CDR1 and CDR2 (germline): LNHDA, SQIVND (reference sequence). The CDR3 protein is CASSISSGGANEQFF. CDR3 DNA sequence: TGTGCCAGTAGTATTTCTAGCGGGGGGGCCAATGAGCAGTTCTTC.

This clone was observed once. CDR3 nucleotides: TGTGCCAGCAGCTTGACAGGGGACACTGAAGCTTTCTTT. Its translation: CASSLTGDTEAFF. The chain links TRBV11-2 to TRBJ1-1; 8 bases fit TRBD1. This CDR3 contains 13 residues. The junction had 0 bases not matched to a gene; V was cut back by 3 bases and J by 3 bases. The germline CDR1 and CDR2 sequences are SGHAT and FQNNGV.

The V and J genes are TRBV6-6 and TRBJ1-1; D uncertain. V was clipped by 4 bases and J by 3 bases, with 6 bases between them. The V gene's germline CDR1 is MNHNY and CDR2 SVGAGI (reference sequence). The CDR3 covers 12 residues. CDR3 in DNA: TGTGCCAGCAGTTTGAGGGACACTGAAGCTTTCTTT. Protein product: CASSLRDTEAFF.

V and J are TRBV4-2 and TRBJ2-1; 12 nucleotides line up with TRBD2. V lost 3 bases and J lost 7; bases outside the gene matches: 4. Germline V gene lookup returns CDR1 LGHNA and CDR2 YNFKEQ. CDR3 size: 15 residues. CDR3 residues: CASSHWTSGDNEQFF. The DNA for the CDR3 is TGTGCCAGCAGCCACTGGACTAGCGGGGATAATGAGCAGTTCTTC.

The V gene is TRBV3-1 (or the pseudogene TRBV3-2), the J gene TRBJ1-1, with unresolved D. The CDR3 length is 16 residues. Per germline, CDR1 LGHDT and CDR2 YNNKEL (reference sequence). The V gene lost 1 base and the J gene lost 1 base, with 13 bases spanning the gap. In DNA, the CDR3 is TGTGCCAGCAGCCAAGCGGGAGCTCTCCGGAACACTGAAGCTTTCTTT. Protein sequence: CASSQAGALRNTEAFF.

The rearrangement joins TRBV5-4 to TRBJ1-1; 8 bases map to TRBD1. V was pared by 0 bases and J by 8 bases, with 6 bases of the junction left unmatched. CDR1 SGHNT and CDR2 YYREEE come from the germline V gene (reference sequence). CDR3 length: 14 residues. The CDR3 sequence: CASSLGQGAREAFF. The CDR3 DNA reads TGTGCCAGCAGCTTGGGGCAGGGGGCGAGGGAAGCTTTCTTT.

The J gene is TRBJ1-5, the V gene TRBV3-1 (or the pseudogene TRBV3-2); no reliable D call. Germline V gives CDR1 LGHDT, CDR2 YNNKEL (reference sequence). The CDR3 is 15 residues long. Trimming removed 0 bases at V and 1 base at J, with 7 bases between. CDR3 in DNA: TGTGCCAGCAGCCAAGAATCGGGGAGCAATCAGCCCCAGCATTTT. This codes for CASSQESGSNQPQHF.

This clone was found once. This rearrangement joins TRBV9 to TRBJ2-5; 7 nucleotides line up with TRBD2. The CDR3 is 16 amino acids. Germline values: CDR1 SGDLS, CDR2 YYNGEE. V was pared by 0 bases and J by 2 bases, with 7 bases of the junction left unmatched. The CDR3 DNA sequence: TGTGCCAGCAGCGTAGCAAGCCTAGCGGAACAAGAGACCCAGTACTTC. Amino acid sequence: CASSVASLAEQETQYF.

The chain joins TRBV19 to TRBJ2-1, with 10 bases that match TRBD2. The CDR3 has 15 residues. With V trimmed by 5 bases and J by 6 bases, 7 bases remained unmatched. Germline values: CDR1 LNHDA, CDR2 SQIVND (reference sequence). CDR3 protein: CASSPLAGALNEQFF. CDR3 coding DNA: TGTGCCAGTAGTCCTCTAGCGGGGGCTCTCAATGAGCAGTTCTTC.

The genes are TRBV5-1 and TRBJ2-1; D is undetermined. The CDR3 spans 14 residues. V lost 0 bases to trimming and J lost 2 bases, with 6 bases between them. Germline V lookup: CDR1 SGHRS, CDR2 YFSETQ. The CDR3 loop reads CASSLGTTYNEQFF. In nucleotides, the CDR3 is TGCGCCAGCAGCTTGGGCACTACCTACAATGAGCAGTTCTTC.

This clone was detected only once. The V and J genes are TRBV14 and TRBJ1-1; TRBD1 might be the D (5 bases). Trimming stripped 0 bases from V and 11 bases from J, with 19 bases between. The CDR3 contains 15 residues. Germline lookup yields CDR1 SGHDN and CDR2 FVKESK. This CDR3 is CASSQDSFNGGTAFF. CDR3 nucleotides: TGTGCCAGCAGCCAAGATAGTTTCAACGGGGGAACGGCTTTCTTT.

This chain connects TRBV12-3 or TRBV12-4 to TRBJ1-1, with D unresolved. The CDR3 is 11 residues long. Trimming cost V 7 bases and J 11 bases, with 14 bases left between them. CDR3 sequence (DNA): TGTGCCAGCATCAAAGGAGGGATGGCTTTCTTT. Protein: CASIKGGMAFF.

V is TRBV27 and J is TRBJ1-2; 12 bases map to TRBD1. The CDR3 extends over 16 amino acids. The V gene's germline CDR1 is MNHEY and CDR2 SMNVEV (reference sequence). Losses at the gene ends were 5 bases for V and 5 bases for J; bases not matched to a gene: 9. CDR3 protein: CASSGDRGQFGYGYTF. CDR3 coding DNA: TGTGCCAGCAGTGGGGACAGGGGGCAGTTCGGGTATGGCTACACCTTC.

V and J are TRBV21-1 and TRBJ1-5; the table names TRBD1, a call not compared with the DNA. TRBV21-1 constitutes a pseudogene. The CDR3 is 19 residues long. Here the CDR3 reads CASSNFPGTGGSIPQPQHF. DNA of the CDR3: TGTGCCAGCAGCAACTTCCCCGGGACAGGGGGTTCTATCCCCCAGCCCCAGCATTTT.

The chain recombines TRBV4-3 with TRBJ2-6; D is possibly TRBD2 (6 bases). The V end was cut by 5 bases, the J end by 2 bases, with 16 bases between. Germline V gene data show CDR1 as LGHNA and CDR2 as YSLEER. This CDR3 spans 17 amino acids. The CDR3 bases are TGCGCCAGCAGCGTCCAACCCTCGGGGGCTGGGGCCAACGTCCTGACTTTC. Translating gives CASSVQPSGAGANVLTF.

This sequence joins TRBV2 and TRBJ1-1, with D possibly TRBD1 on 5 matching bases. This CDR3 comprises 14 residues. The V end lost 8 bases, the J end lost 3 bases, and 16 bases lay between the germline ends. Germline CDR1 reads SNHLY; CDR2 reads FYNNEI. CDR3 sequence (DNA): TGTGCCAGCCACTCCCCAGGGTTCGACACTGAAGCTTTCTTT. Amino acid sequence: CASHSPGFDTEAFF.

The rearrangement uses TRBV24-1 and TRBJ2-3; D gene unclear. V was pared by 4 bases and J by 4 bases, with 11 bases between. Germline-derived CDR1 and CDR2 are KGHDR and SFDVKD. This CDR3 is 14 amino acids long. CDR3 sequence: CATSDPRSADTQYF. The CDR3 nucleotides read TGTGCCACCAGTGACCCCCGCTCAGCAGATACGCAGTATTTT.

This chain uses TRBV7-9 with TRBJ1-1, with D unresolved. This CDR3 has 13 residues. V shed 1 base and J shed 4 bases, with 7 bases lying between them. Germline CDR1 SEHNR, CDR2 FQNEAQ (reference sequence). The DNA for the CDR3 is TGTGCCAGCAGCTTAGACCGGGGCACTGAAGCTTTCTTT. This sequence encodes CASSLDRGTEAFF.

The V gene is TRBV20-1, the J gene TRBJ2-7, with 8 positions matching TRBD1. The CDR3 is made up of 17 amino acids. The germline gives CDR1 DFQATT, CDR2 SNEGSKA (reference sequence). Unmatched junction bases numbered 14, after V lost 3 bases and J lost 1 base. The CDR3: CSASYFLYRDRSYEQYF. DNA of the CDR3: TGCAGTGCTAGTTATTTTTTGTATCGGGACAGGTCCTACGAGCAGTACTTC.